A single sample gave rise to the 19 T cell receptor beta chains below, sequenced in a study of CD8+CD57+ T cells in acquired aplastic anemia. TCR beta VDJ and CDR3 profiles were obtained from a genomic DNA template. TCRdb reanalysed the reads using MiXCR and keeps one entry per CDR3 protein. The profile shows a few hundred thousand distinct CDR3 sequences, about 80% of them singletons. For sequencing, patients were chosen who had shown expansion of CD8+CD57+ cells by flow cytometry. Sequences were obtained from sorted CD4+, CD8+, or CD8+CD57+ T cells (not recorded which) from PBMCs. These receptors were collected from a human donor with aplastic anemia.

This clonotype was seen more than once but under ten times. V gene TRBV12-3 or TRBV12-4 combines with J gene TRBJ1-1; 8 bases are shared with TRBD1. The CDR3 has 15 residues. V lost 5 bases, J lost 1 base, and 6 bases stayed unmatched. The CDR3 DNA reads as TGTGCCAGCAGTAGACTTGGACAGGGGAACACTGAAGCTTTCTTT. Protein sequence: CASSRLGQGNTEAFF.

The rearrangement links TRBV7-8 to TRBJ2-7; D is unresolved. The germline CDR1 and CDR2 sequences are SGHVS and FQNEAQ. Trimming pared 6 bases from V and 3 bases from J, leaving 15 bases between. The length of the CDR3 is 14 residues. CDR3 nucleotide sequence: TGTGCCAGCAGTTGCCGGCAGGTTAACTACGAGCAGTACTTC. It encodes CASSCRQVNYEQYF. The variable domain in full, with the rest retrieved from reference TRBV7-8 and TRBJ2-7, is GAGVSQSPRYKVAKRGQDVALRCDPISGHVSLFWYQQALGQGPEFLTYFQNEAQLDKSGLPSDRFFAERPEGSVSTLKIQRTQQEDSAVYLCASSCRQVNYEQYFGPGTRLTVT.

Comment on this clonotype: Lacking the conserved final phenylalanine or tryptophan, this CDR3 likely reflects a read error. The V gene is TRBV7-9, the J gene TRBJ2-3; D is tentatively TRBD1 or TRBD2 (6 bases each). Germline V gives CDR1 SEHNR, CDR2 FQNEAQ (reference sequence). The CDR3 is made up of 13 amino acids. The CDR3 DNA reads TGTGCCAGCGGCCACGGGGGCACAGATCCGCAGTATACG. Translating it yields CASGHGGTDPQYT.

The V gene is TRBV7-6, the J gene TRBJ1-6; the D is unclear. Germline V gene lookup returns CDR1 SGHVS and CDR2 FNYEAQ. Between the trimmed V and J ends, which lost 3 bases and 18 bases, there was a span of 24 bases. CDR3 length: 15 amino acids. The CDR3 sequence is CASSLSSGNSPLHHF. The CDR3 nucleotides read TGTGCCAGCAGCTTGAGCTCCGGAAATTCACCCCTCCACCACTTT.

The chain has TRBV7-2 and TRBJ1-6; TRBD1 agrees at 10 bases. V lost 3 bases, J lost 15 bases, and 14 bases stayed unmatched. The CDR3 sequence is 16 residues long. Germline V gives CDR1 SGHTA, CDR2 FQGNSA. The CDR3 sequence is CASSLTGGADYCYLHF. The CDR3 DNA reads as TGTGCCAGCAGCTTGACAGGGGGCGCCGACTATTGCTACCTCCACTTT.

CDR3 DNA sequence: TGTGCCAGCAGCTGGGGACAGGGCGCAAACTATGGCTACCAGTTCTTC. Residues: CASSWGQGANYGYQFF. The chain is built from TRBV7-2 and TRBJ2-1, with TRBD1 identical over 9 bases. Per germline, CDR1 SGHTA and CDR2 FQGNSA. Trimming removed 4 bases from V and 13 bases from J; junction bases left unmatched: 17. This CDR3 comprises 16 residues.

The chain combines TRBV11-1 with TRBJ1-5; the match to TRBD1 covers 9 bases. V gave up 6 bases and J gave up 7 bases; unmatched junction bases: 4. Germline assignment: CDR1 SGHAT and CDR2 FQDESV (reference sequence). There are 13 residues in the CDR3. The CDR3 loop reads CASRTDRGQPQHF. The CDR3 coding sequence is TGTGCCAGCAGGACCGACAGGGGGCAGCCCCAGCATTTT. The full variable domain, completed using reference TRBV11-1 and TRBJ1-5, is EAEVAQSPRYKITEKSQAVAFWCDPISGHATLYWYRQILGQGPELLVQFQDESVVDDSQLPKDRFSAERLKGVDSTLKIQPAELGDSAMYLCASRTDRGQPQHFGDGTRLSIL.

Remarks on this clonotype: Since the CDR3 does not end with the conserved phenylalanine or tryptophan, this likely comes from a read error. The limits of the CDR3 on the DNA are not certain, so only TCRdb's listed CDR3 is given. The J gene is TRBJ2-1, the V gene TRBV7-8; the D segment call TRBD2 is taken from the table without a DNA check. The CDR3 is made up of 13 amino acids, end residues included. CDR1 SGHVS and CDR2 FQNEAQ come from the germline V gene. CDR3 sequence: CASSLAAGGPVVR.

This chain links TRBV7-9 with TRBJ1-6, with 7 nucleotides matching TRBD1. Trimming removed 3 bases from V and 13 bases from J; junction bases left unmatched: 18. Germline CDR1 SEHNR, CDR2 FQNEAQ (reference sequence). The CDR3 length is 17 residues. The CDR3 reads CASSFGTENYYEQPLHF. CDR3 nucleotides: TGTGCCAGCAGCTTCGGGACAGAGAACTACTACGAGCAGCCCCTCCACTTT.

The chain is built from TRBV7-9 and TRBJ2-3; TRBD1 or TRBD2 may be the D gene (5 bases each). Between the trimmed V and J ends, which lost 1 base and 14 bases, there was a span of 19 bases. The CDR3 totals 14 residues. Germline-derived CDR1 and CDR2 are SEHNR and FQNEAQ (reference sequence). The chain's CDR3 is CASSLVPGALFLYF. The CDR3 nucleotides are TGTGCCAGCAGCTTAGTGCCCGGGGCCCTGTTTTTGTATTTT.

On this clonotype: The DNA is left out, because the CDR3 cannot be placed on it with certainty; the CDR3 is given as TCRdb lists it. The chain combines TRBV9 with TRBJ1-2. The CDR3 is made up of 14 amino acids, end residues included. Germline V gene data show CDR1 as SGDLS and CDR2 as YYNGEE. CDR3 region: CASSAGGGSGYTFF.

The chain has TRBV19 and TRBJ1-1; D not resolved. CDR3 length equals 15 residues. Germline V gives CDR1 LNHDA, CDR2 SQIVND (reference sequence). The V end lost 5 bases, the J end lost 14 bases, and 27 bases lay between the germline ends. The CDR3 coding sequence is TGTGCCAGTAGTTTAGCTATCACAGCCTACAATGAGGCGTTCTTT. It codes for CASSLAITAYNEAFF.

The chain joins TRBV9 to TRBJ1-2; no clear D. The CDR3 runs to 16 residues. The germline V gene has CDR1 SGDLS and CDR2 YYNGEE. Deletions cut 2 bases from V and 5 bases from J, with 19 bases between. The CDR3 DNA is TGTGCCAGCAGCGTGGAGACGGACGGACTCCAATATGGCTACACCTTC. This gives the protein CASSVETDGLQYGYTF.

Of note for this clonotype: Likely a read error: the CDR3 ends without its conserved phenylalanine or tryptophan. The chain couples TRBV7-8 to TRBJ1-2; D is unclear. Germline V gene lookup returns CDR1 SGHVS and CDR2 FQNEAQ. The CDR3 loop spans 17 amino acids. V lost 5 bases and J 5 bases, leaving 24 bases between the germline ends. CDR3 sequence reads: CASSMYGGPDTQYGYTL. CDR3 coding DNA: TGTGCCAGCAGCATGTACGGAGGTCCCGATACACAGTATGGCTACACCCTC.

The chain employs TRBV11-2 and TRBJ2-3; D remains unclear. Germline CDR1 is SGHAT and CDR2 is FQNNGV. V dropped 1 base and J dropped 7 bases, with 9 bases sitting between them. The CDR3 has 13 residues. The CDR3 DNA sequence: TGTGCCAGCAGCTTAGGGCCCACCAATACGCAGTATTTT. This gives the protein CASSLGPTNTQYF.

This clonotype was seen ten or more times. V is TRBV7-8 and J is TRBJ1-2; D not resolved. Per the germline V gene, CDR1 is SGHVS and CDR2 is FQNEAQ. The CDR3 has 16 residues. Trimming removed 3 bases at V and 5 bases at J, with 19 bases between. CDR3 coding DNA: TGTGCCAGCAGCTTTCATCCAGACGGGCTCGTATATGGCTACACCTTC. This translates into CASSFHPDGLVYGYTF.

This sequence joins TRBV9 and TRBJ1-2; D unresolved. Germline assignment: CDR1 SGDLS and CDR2 YYNGEE. Trimming cost V 5 bases and J 8 bases, with 19 bases left between them. This CDR3 contains 14 residues. CDR3 in DNA: TGTGCCAGCAGGGCTCACCATGCGCGTCAGGGCTACACCTTC. Its protein product is CASRAHHARQGYTF.

This clonotype was seen just once. The rearrangement joins TRBV4-1 to TRBJ2-7, with 8 bases fitting TRBD2. The CDR3 covers 16 residues. Trimming removed 0 bases from V and 3 bases from J; junction bases left unmatched: 7. The germline gives CDR1 MGHRA, CDR2 YSYEKL. The CDR3, as DNA: TGCGCCAGCAGCCAAGAGGTGGGACTAGGTTTCTACGAGCAGTACTTC. Protein sequence: CASSQEVGLGFYEQYF.

Concerning this clonotype: The missing conserved phenylalanine or tryptophan at the end of this CDR3 makes a read error likely. V usage is TRBV11-3 and J usage is TRBJ2-1; TRBD1 matches 8 bases. Germline assignment: CDR1 SGHNT and CDR2 YENEEA. V trimming: 0 bases; J trimming: 8 bases; junction bases outside the gene matches: 3. This CDR3 has 14 residues. CDR3 sequence (DNA): TGTGCCAGCAGCTTAGATCTGACAGGGGATGAGCAGTTCTCC. Its protein product is CASSLDLTGDEQFS.